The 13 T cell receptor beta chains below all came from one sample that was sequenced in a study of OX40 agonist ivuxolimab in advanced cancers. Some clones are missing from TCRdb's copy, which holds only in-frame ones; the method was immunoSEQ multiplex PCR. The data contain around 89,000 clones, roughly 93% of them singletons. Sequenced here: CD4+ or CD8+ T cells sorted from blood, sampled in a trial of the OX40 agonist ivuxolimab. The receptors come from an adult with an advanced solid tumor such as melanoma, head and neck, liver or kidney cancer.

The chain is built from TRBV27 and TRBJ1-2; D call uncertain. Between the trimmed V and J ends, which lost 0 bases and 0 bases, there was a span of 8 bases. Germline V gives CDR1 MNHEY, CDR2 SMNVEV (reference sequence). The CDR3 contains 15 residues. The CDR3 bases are TGTGCCAGCAGTTTATCTAAGGCGACTAACTATGGCTACACCTTC. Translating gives CASSLSKATNYGYTF.

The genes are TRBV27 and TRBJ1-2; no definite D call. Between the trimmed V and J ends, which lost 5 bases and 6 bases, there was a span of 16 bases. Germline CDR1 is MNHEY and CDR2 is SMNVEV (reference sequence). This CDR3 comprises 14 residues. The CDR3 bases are TGTGCCAGCAGTCCCCGTGTGACCATGGATGGCTACACCTTC. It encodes CASSPRVTMDGYTF.

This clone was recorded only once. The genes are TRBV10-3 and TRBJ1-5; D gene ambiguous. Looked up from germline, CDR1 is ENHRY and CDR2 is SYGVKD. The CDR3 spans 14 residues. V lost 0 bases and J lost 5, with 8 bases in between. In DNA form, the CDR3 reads TGTGCCATCAGTGAGTCGACGAGGGATCAGCCCCAGCATTTT. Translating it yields CAISESTRDQPQHF.

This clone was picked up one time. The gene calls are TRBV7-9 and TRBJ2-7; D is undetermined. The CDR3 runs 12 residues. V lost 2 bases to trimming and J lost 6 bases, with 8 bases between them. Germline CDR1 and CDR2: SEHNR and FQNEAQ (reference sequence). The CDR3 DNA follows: TGTGCCAGCAGCTTACTGGTCGCCGAGCAGTACTTC. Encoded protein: CASSLLVAEQYF.

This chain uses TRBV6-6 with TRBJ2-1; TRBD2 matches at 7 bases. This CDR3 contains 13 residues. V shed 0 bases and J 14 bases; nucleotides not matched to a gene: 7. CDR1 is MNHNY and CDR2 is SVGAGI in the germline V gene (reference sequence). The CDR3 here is CASSYSGAGDEFF. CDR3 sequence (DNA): TGTGCCAGCAGTTACTCGGGTGCGGGGGACGAGTTCTTC.

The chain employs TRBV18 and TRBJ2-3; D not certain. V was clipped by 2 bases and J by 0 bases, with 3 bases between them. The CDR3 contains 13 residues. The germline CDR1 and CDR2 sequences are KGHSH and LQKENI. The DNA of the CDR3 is TGTGCCAGCTCACCAGAGAGCACAGATACGCAGTATTTT. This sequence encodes CASSPESTDTQYF. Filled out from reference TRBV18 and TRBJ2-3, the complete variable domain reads NAGVMQNPRHLVRRRGQEARLRCSPMKGHSHVYWYRQLPEEGLKFMVYLQKENIIDESGMPKERFSAEFPKEGPSILRIQQVVRGDSAAYFCASSPESTDTQYFGPGTRLTVL.

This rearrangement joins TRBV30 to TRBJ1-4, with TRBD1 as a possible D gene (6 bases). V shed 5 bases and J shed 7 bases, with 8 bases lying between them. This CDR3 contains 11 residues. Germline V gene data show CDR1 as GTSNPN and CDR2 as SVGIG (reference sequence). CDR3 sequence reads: CAWGQFEKLFF. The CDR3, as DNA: TGTGCCTGGGGACAGTTTGAAAAACTGTTTTTT.

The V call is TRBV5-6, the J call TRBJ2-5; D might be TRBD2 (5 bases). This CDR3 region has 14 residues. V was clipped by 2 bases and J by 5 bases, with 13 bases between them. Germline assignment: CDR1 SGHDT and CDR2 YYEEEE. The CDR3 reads CASSLGSLMETQYF. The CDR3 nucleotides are TGTGCCAGCAGCTTAGGGAGCCTGATGGAGACCCAGTACTTC.

CDR3 sequence: CASSPSGGLSEQYF. The CDR3, as DNA: TGTGCCAGCTCACCCTCAGGGGGCCTTAGCGAGCAGTACTTC. The chain employs TRBV18 and TRBJ2-7; 8 bases are shared with TRBD1. Germline V gene lookup returns CDR1 KGHSH and CDR2 LQKENI. J lost 6 bases, V lost 3 bases, and 7 bases had no gene match. The CDR3 is made up of 14 amino acids.

CDR3 sequence: CASSLVLGTAADKAFF. The CDR3 DNA reads TGCGCCAGCAGCTTGGTATTGGGGACAGCGGCCGATAAAGCTTTCTTT. J is TRBJ1-1 and V is TRBV5-1; 7 bases fit TRBD1. Per the germline V gene, CDR1 is SGHRS and CDR2 is YFSETQ. Trimming at V came to 0 bases and at J to 9 bases, leaving 14 bases not matched to a gene. This CDR3 is built from 16 residues. The full variable domain, rest sourced from reference TRBV5-1 and TRBJ1-1, is KAGVTQTPRYLIKTRGQQVTLSCSPISGHRSVSWYQQTPGQGLQFLFEYFSETQRNKGNFPGRFSGRQFSNSRSEMNVSTLELGDSALYLCASSLVLGTAADKAFFGQGTRLTVV.

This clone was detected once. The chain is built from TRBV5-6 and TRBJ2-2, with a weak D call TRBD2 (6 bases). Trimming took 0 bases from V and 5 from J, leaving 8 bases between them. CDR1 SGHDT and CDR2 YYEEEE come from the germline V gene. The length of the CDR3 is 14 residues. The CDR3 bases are TGTGCCAGCAGCTTGGCTGGGGGGACCGGGGAGCTGTTTTTT. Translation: CASSLAGGTGELFF.

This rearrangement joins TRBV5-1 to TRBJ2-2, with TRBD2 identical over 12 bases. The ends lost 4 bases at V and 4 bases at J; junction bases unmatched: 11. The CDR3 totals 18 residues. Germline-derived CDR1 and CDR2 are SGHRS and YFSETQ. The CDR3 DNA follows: TGCGCCAGCAGCCCTGGGACTAGCGGGCTTCTGGCCACCGGGGAGCTGTTTTTT. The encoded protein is CASSPGTSGLLATGELFF.

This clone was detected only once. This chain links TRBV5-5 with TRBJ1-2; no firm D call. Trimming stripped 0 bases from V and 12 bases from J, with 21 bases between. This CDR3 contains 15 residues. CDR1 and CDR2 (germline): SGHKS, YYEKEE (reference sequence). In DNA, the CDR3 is TGTGCCAGCAGCTTGGTGGCAGGTTCCTCCCCTCCCGACACCTTC. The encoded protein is CASSLVAGSSPPDTF.